This T cell receptor (beta chain) was captured in a study of vaccination effects on CD4 cells after COVID-19 (dated by TCRdb to between 2021 and 2024). A note on the overall study: To identify antigen-specific CD4+ T cell clonotypes by their expansion, the ViraFEST assay first stimulated PBMC with viral peptide pools and then applied TCR sequencing. After vaccination, three convalescent patients were sampled both early (day +14) and late (day +241, +227, +161 respectively). Across the study, the median time from the second dose to post-vaccine sampling was 72 days (range 14 to 241). Each well held under 2.5 million PBMC cultured in IMDM containing approximately 5% human AB serum, 8.5 to 10 IU/ml IL-2 and gentamicin, along with approximately 10 ug/ml peptides. In both COVID-19 convalescent patients and infection-naive vaccine recipients, the study compared SARS-CoV-2 spike-specific CD4+ TCR repertoires from before mRNA vaccination with those from after it. A total of 10 COVID-19 convalescent patients and a handful of SARS-CoV-2-naive healthy vaccine recipients were included in the full study. Cultures from other donors in the study were sequenced with the Oncomine TCR Beta short-read assay on an Illumina iSeq 100.

General study outcomes and caveats: In convalescent patients, the post-vaccine spike-reactive repertoire consisted mainly of new vaccine-induced clones, largely distinct from infection-induced clones. Limitations of the study were the small number of convalescent patients and the absence of early post-infection timepoints. At late post-vaccination timepoints, both infection-induced and vaccine-induced clones showed marked clonal contraction, consistent with waning T cell responses.

A word on this clone: Its antigen specificity is not known. Per-base quality was not reported, and no clone a single base away is much larger than it.

V drops 2 bases and J drops 1 base, leaving 9 bases in between. The CDR3 contains 14 residues, cysteine and phenylalanine counted. The entry retains the CDR3 DNA only, 42 bases that are in frame from base 1. Sequences SGHRS (CDR1) and YFSETQ (CDR2) are obtained from the germline V gene. After about 9 days of culture, CD4+ T cells were isolated with the EasySep CD4+ T cell isolation kit. Convalescent patients had PCR-confirmed SARS-CoV-2 infection between March and December 2020, before Alpha, Beta and Delta variants emerged in the United States. Each participant received two doses of an mRNA SARS-CoV-2 vaccine, either BNT162b2 or mRNA-1273. Half of the culture medium was replaced with fresh IL-2-containing medium on days 3 and 7. Unless noted otherwise, every peptide stimulation condition was grown in triplicate wells. Using Ficoll-Paque Plus gradient centrifugation, PBMC were separated from whole blood and then either used fresh or cryopreserved at -140C. The QIAamp micro DNA kit was used to extract genomic DNA from the cultured CD4+ T cells.

The library was prepared using the immunoSEQ multiplex PCR assay. TCR beta CDR3 sequencing was performed on DNA from the cultured, isolated CD4+ T cells. As for the authors' bioinformatics: Non-productive TCR sequences were removed, reads were trimmed to the CDR3 region, and CDR3s of at least 7 amino acids were retained. The MANAFEST web app was used to identify antigen-specific clonotypes by comparing expansion in peptide wells with expansion in reference cultures. To count as positive, a clone had to show expansion at FDR<0.05 compared with the reference and with all other wells, an odds ratio above 5, and a frequency above 0.1% in two replicate wells. Cross-reactive clonotypes were defined as significantly expanded in SARS-CoV-2 spike wells and in at least one common cold coronavirus spike condition. Levenshtein distance calculated with the stringdist R package was used to assess CDR3 similarity, and unrooted trees were constructed with ape in R 3.6.1. TCRdb took over this immuneACCESS table, retaining in-frame rearrangements with V and J assigned. Such tables are incomplete; in checked studies, under half of the missing clones stem from an unresolved V gene, and the remainder is unexplained. Clone size and the V and J calls come from that table; the DNA yielded D and trimming. The sample records 35,000 to 45,000 clones, less than 85% of which are singletons. The ten biggest clones cover about 3.7% of the sample.

This specimen consisted of CD4+ T cells from PBMCs cultured without peptide, obtained after COVID-19 vaccination. Here the chain combines TRBV5-1 and TRBJ2-5; the D call could be TRBD1 or TRBD2, with each sharing 6 bases. This receptor was obtained from a human donor who had a prior SARS-CoV-2 infection. In nucleotides, the sequence is TGCGCCAGCAGCTTTCGGGGGCCCCAAGAGACCCAGTACTTC. It translates to CASSFRGPQETQYF.